A single TCR beta chain is shown here with its context. The data stem from a study of T cell responses to AZD1222 COVID-19 vaccine. Assay used: immunoSEQ multiplex PCR; TCRdb lists only in-frame clones, some missing. The table includes 150,000 to 160,000 clones, approximately 91% detected once. The CDR3 loop spans 13 amino acids. Trimming removed 3 bases from V and 6 bases from J; junction bases left unmatched: 4. CDR1 and CDR2 (germline): MDHEN, SYDVKM. Source: peripheral blood, taken after recovery from COVID-19. The clonotype comes from an adult who had recovered from COVID-19. The J gene is TRBJ2-7, the V gene TRBV28; 8 bases are a match to TRBD2. CDR3 DNA sequence: TGTGCCAGCAGTTTGGGACTAGAAGGCGAGCAGTACTTC. It yields the protein CASSLGLEGEQYF. The full variable domain, in which reference TRBV28 and TRBJ2-7 provide the parts outside the CDR3, is DVKVTQSSRYLVKRTGEKVFLECVQDMDHENMFWYRQDPGLGLRLIYFSYDVKMKEKGDIPEGYSVSREKKERFSLILESASTNQTSMYLCASSLGLEGEQYFGPGTRLTVT.